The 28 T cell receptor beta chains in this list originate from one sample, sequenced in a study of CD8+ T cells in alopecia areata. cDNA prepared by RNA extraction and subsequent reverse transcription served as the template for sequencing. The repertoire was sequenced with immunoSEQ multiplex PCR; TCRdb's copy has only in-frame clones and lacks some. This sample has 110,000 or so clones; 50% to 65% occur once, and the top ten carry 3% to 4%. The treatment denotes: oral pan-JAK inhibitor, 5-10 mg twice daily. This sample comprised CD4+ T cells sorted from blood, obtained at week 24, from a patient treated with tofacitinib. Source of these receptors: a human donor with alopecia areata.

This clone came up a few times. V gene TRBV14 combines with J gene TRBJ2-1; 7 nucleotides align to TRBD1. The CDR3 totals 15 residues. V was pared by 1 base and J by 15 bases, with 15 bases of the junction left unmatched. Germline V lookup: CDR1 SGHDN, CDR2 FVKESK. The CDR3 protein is CASSQGTGARGNVFF. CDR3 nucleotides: TGTGCCAGCAGCCAAGGAACAGGGGCTCGCGGTAATGTGTTCTTC. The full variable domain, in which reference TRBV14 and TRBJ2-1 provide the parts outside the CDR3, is EAGVTQFPSHSVIEKGQTVTLRCDPISGHDNLYWYRRVMGKEIKFLLHFVKESKQDESGMPNNRFLAERTGGTYSTLKVQPAELEDSGVYFCASSQGTGARGNVFFGPGTRLTVL.

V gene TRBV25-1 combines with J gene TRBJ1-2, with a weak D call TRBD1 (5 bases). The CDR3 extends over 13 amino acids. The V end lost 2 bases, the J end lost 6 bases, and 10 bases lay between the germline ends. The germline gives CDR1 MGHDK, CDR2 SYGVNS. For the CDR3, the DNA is TGTGCCAGCAGTGAACGGGCAGGGAATGGCTACACCTTC. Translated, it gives CASSERAGNGYTF.

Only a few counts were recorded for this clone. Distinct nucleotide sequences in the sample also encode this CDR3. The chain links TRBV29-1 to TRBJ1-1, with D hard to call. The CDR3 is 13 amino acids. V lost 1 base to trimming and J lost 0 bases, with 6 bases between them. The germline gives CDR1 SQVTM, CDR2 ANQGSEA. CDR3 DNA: TGCAGCGTTGAAGTTTCGATGAACACTGAAGCTTTCTTT. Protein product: CSVEVSMNTEAFF.

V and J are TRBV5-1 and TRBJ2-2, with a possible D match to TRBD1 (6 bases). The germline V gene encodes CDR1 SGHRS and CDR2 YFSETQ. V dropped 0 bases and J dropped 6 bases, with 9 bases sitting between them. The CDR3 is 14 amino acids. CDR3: CASSLVGGAGELFF. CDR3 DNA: TGCGCCAGCAGCTTGGTAGGGGGTGCCGGGGAGCTGTTTTTT.

For the CDR3, the DNA is TGCAGCGTTAGGGTACAGGGCAATCAGCCCCAGCATTTT. Protein product: CSVRVQGNQPQHF. V gene TRBV29-1 combines with J gene TRBJ1-5, with D possibly matching TRBD1 (5 bases). With 5 bases removed from V and 2 bases from J, the gap between germline ends came to 10 bases. This CDR3 contains 13 residues. Germline CDR1 and CDR2: SQVTM and ANQGSEA.

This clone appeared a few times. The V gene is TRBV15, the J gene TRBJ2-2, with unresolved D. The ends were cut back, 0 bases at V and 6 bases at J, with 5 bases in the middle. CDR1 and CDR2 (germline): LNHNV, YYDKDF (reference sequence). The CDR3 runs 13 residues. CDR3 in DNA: TGTGCCACCAGCAGAGATAAGGCCGGGGAGCTGTTTTTT. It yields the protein CATSRDKAGELFF.

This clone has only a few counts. As DNA, the CDR3 is TGCAGCGCCCATTCCGACGGGGGGACATCTTACTTC. Encoded protein: CSAHSDGGTSYF. The chain carries TRBV29-1 and TRBJ2-5; D perhaps matches TRBD2 (7 bases). Germline values: CDR1 SQVTM, CDR2 ANQGSEA. Trimming stripped 7 bases from V and 14 bases from J, with 23 bases between. The length of the CDR3 is 12 residues.

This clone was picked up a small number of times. CDR3 DNA: TGTGCGGTGGGGAATCAGCCCCAGCATTTT. As protein: CAVGNQPQHF. The chain employs TRBV28 and TRBJ1-5; no clear D. The CDR3 sequence is 10 residues long. Germline CDR1 and CDR2: MDHEN and SYDVKM.

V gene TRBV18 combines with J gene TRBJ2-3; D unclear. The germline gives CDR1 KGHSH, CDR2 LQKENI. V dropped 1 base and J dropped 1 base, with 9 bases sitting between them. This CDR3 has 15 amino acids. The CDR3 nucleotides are TGTGCCAGCTCACCACTCCTCTCCGGCACAGATACGCAGTATTTT. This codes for CASSPLLSGTDTQYF.

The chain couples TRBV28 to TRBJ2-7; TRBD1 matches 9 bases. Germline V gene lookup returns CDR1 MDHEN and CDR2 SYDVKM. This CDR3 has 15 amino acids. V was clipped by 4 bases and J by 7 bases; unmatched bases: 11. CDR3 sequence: CASSSLGTGYQEQYF. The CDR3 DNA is TGTGCCAGCAGTTCGCTCGGGACAGGGTATCAGGAGCAGTACTTC.

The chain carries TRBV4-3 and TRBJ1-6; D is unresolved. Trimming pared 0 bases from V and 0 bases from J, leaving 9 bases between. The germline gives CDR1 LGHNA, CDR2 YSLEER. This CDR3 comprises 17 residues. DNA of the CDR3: TGCGCCAGCAGCCAAGAACTTTTGGGCTCCTATAATTCACCCCTCCACTTT. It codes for CASSQELLGSYNSPLHF.

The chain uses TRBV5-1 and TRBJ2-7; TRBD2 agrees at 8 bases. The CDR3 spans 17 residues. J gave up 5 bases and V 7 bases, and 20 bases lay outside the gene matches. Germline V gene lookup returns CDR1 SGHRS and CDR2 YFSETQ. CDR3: CASASLPGTRSVHEQYF. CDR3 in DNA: TGCGCCAGCGCCTCCCTTCCCGGGACTAGGAGCGTCCACGAGCAGTACTTC.

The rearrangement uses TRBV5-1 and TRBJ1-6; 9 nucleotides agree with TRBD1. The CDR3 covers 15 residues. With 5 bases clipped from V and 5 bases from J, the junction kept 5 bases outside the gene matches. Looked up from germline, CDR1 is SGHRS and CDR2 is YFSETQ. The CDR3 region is CASRIGTGNNSPLHF. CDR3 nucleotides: TGCGCCAGCAGGATCGGGACAGGGAATAATTCACCCCTCCACTTT.

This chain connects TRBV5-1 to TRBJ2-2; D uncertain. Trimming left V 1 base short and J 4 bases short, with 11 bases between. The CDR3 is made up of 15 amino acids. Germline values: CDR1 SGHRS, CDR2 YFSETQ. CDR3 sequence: CASSLTQSATGELFF. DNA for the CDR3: TGCGCCAGCAGCTTGACGCAGTCGGCCACCGGGGAGCTGTTTTTT.

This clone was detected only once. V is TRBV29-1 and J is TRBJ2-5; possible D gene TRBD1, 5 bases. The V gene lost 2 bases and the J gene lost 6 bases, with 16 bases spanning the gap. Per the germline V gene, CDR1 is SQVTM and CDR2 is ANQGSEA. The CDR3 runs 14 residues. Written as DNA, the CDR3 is TGCAGCGTTGAAACGGGCCAGGGCAGGAAGACCCAGTACTTC. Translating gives CSVETGQGRKTQYF.

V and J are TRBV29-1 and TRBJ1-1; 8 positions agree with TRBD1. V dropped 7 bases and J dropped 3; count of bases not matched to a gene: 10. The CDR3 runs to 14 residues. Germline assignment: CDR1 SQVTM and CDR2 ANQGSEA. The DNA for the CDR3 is TGCAGCGCCGCGATGGGACAGGCGGACACTGAAGCTTTCTTT. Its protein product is CSAAMGQADTEAFF.

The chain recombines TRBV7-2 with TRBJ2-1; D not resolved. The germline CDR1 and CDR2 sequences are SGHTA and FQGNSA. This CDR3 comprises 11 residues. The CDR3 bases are TGTGTTACGGAAGGAGAGGCTGAGCAGTTCTTC. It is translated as CVTEGEAEQFF.

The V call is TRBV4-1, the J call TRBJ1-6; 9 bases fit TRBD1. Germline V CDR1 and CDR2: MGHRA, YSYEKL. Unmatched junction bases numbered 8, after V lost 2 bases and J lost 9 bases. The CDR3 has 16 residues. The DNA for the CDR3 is TGCGCCAGCAGCCAACTACTTGGGACAGGGACTTCACCCCTCCACTTT. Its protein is CASSQLLGTGTSPLHF.

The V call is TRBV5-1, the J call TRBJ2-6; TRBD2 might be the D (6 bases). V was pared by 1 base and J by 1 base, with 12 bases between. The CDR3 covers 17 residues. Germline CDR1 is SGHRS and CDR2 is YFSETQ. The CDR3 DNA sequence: TGCGCCAGCAGCTTGTCGGGGACTCAATCTGGGGCCAACGTCCTGACTTTC. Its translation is CASSLSGTQSGANVLTF.

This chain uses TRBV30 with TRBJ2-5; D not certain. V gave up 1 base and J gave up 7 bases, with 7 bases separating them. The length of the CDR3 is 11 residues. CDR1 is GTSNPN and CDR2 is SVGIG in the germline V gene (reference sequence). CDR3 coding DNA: TGTGCCTGGAGTGGTTTAGGGACCCAGTACTTC. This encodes CAWSGLGTQYF.

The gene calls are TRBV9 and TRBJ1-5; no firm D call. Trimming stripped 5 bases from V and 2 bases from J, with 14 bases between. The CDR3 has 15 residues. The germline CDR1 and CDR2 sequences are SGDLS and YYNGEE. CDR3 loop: CASSEGGDRNQPQHF. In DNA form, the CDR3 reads TGTGCCAGCAGTGAAGGAGGCGATCGCAATCAGCCCCAGCATTTT.

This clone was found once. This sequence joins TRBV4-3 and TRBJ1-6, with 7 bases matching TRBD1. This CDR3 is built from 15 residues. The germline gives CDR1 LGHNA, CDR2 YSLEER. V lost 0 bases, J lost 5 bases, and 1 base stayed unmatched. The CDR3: CASSQETGNNSPLHF. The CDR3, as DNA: TGCGCCAGCAGCCAAGAGACAGGGAATAATTCACCCCTCCACTTT.

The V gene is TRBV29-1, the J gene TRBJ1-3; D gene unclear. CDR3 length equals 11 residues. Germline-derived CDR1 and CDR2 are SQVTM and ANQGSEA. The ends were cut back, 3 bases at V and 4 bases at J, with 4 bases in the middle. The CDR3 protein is CSVEEGNTIYF. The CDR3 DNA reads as TGCAGCGTTGAGGAGGGAAACACCATATATTTT.

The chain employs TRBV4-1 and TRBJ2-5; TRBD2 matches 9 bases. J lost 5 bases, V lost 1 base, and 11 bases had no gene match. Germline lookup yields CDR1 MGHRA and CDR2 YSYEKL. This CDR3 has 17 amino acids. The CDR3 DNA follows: TGCGCCAGCAGCCAAGGACAAAGCGGGGGGCGCATGGAGACCCAGTACTTC. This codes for CASSQGQSGGRMETQYF.

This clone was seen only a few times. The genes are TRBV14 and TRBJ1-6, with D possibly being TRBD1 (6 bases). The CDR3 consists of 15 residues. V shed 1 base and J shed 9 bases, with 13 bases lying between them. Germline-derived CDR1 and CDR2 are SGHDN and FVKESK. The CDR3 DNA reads TGTGCCAGCAGCCAAGGGACAGCCCCATCTTCACCCCTCCACTTT. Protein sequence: CASSQGTAPSSPLHF.

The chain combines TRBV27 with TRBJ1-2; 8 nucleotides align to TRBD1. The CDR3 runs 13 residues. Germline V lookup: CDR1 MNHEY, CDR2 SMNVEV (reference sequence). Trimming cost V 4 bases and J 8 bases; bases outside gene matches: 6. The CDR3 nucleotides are TGTGCCAGCAGTTCTGCGGACAGGGCCGGCTACACCTTC. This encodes CASSSADRAGYTF.

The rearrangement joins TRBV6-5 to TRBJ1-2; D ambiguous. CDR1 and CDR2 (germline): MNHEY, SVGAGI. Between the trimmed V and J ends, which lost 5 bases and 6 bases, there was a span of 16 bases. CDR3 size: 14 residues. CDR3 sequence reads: CASSLNRANHGYTF. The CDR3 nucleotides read TGTGCCAGCAGTCTCAACCGGGCCAATCATGGCTACACCTTC.

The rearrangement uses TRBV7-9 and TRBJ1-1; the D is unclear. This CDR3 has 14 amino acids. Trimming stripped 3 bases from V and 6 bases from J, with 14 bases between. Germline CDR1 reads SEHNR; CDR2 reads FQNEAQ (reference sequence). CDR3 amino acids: CASSLRSLTPEAFF. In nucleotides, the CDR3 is TGTGCCAGCAGCTTGAGATCATTAACCCCTGAAGCTTTCTTT.